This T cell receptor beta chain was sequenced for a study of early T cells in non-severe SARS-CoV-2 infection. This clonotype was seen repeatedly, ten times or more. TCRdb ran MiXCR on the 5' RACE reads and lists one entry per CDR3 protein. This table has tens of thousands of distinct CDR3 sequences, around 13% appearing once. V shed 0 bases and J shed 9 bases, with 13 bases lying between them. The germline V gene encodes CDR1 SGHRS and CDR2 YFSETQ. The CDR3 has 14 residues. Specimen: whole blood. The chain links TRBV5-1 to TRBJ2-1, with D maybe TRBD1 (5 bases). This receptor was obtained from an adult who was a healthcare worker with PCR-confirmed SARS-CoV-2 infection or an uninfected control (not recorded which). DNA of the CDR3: TGCGCCAGCAGCTTGGATTCCAGGGCTGGTGAGCAGTTCTTC. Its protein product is CASSLDSRAGEQFF.